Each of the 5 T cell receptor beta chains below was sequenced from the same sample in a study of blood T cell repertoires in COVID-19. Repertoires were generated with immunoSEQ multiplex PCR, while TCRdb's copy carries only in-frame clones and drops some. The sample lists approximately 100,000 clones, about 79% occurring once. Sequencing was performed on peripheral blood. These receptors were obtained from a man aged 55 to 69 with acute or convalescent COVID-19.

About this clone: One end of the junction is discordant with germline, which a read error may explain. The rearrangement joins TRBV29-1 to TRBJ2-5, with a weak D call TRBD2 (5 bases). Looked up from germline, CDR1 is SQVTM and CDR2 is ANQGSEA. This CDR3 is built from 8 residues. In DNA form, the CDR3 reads TGCAGCGTCTCATCGACTAACTTC. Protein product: CSVSSTNF.

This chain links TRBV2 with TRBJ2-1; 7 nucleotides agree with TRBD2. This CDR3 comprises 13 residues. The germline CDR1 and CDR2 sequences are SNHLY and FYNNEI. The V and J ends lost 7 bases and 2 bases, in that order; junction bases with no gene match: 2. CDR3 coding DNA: TGTGCCAGCAAAGCGGGACCCTACAATGAGCAGTTCTTC. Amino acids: CASKAGPYNEQFF. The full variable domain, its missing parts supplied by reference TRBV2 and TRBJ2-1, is EPEVTQTPSHQVTQMGQEVILRCVPISNHLYFYWYRQILGQKVEFLVSFYNNEISEKSEIFDDQFSVERPDGSNFTLKIRSTKLEDSAMYFCASKAGPYNEQFFGPGTRLTVL.

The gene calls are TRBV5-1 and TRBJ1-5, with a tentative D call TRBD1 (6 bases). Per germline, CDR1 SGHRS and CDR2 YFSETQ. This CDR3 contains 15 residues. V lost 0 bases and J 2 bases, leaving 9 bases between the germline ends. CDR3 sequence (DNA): TGCGCCAGCAGCTTGGCAGGGGAGCGCAATCAGCCCCAGCATTTT. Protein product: CASSLAGERNQPQHF.

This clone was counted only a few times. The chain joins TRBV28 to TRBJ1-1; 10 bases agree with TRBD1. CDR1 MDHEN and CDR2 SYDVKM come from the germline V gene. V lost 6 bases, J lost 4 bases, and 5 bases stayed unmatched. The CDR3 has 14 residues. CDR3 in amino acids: CASSGRTGGTEAFF. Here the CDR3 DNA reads TGTGCCAGCAGCGGACGGACAGGGGGCACTGAAGCTTTCTTT.

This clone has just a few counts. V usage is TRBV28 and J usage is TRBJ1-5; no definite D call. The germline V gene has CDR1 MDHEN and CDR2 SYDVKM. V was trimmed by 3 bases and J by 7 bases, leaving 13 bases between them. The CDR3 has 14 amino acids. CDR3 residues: CASSLGGSRQPQHF. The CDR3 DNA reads TGTGCCAGCAGTTTGGGTGGGTCGCGGCAGCCCCAGCATTTT.